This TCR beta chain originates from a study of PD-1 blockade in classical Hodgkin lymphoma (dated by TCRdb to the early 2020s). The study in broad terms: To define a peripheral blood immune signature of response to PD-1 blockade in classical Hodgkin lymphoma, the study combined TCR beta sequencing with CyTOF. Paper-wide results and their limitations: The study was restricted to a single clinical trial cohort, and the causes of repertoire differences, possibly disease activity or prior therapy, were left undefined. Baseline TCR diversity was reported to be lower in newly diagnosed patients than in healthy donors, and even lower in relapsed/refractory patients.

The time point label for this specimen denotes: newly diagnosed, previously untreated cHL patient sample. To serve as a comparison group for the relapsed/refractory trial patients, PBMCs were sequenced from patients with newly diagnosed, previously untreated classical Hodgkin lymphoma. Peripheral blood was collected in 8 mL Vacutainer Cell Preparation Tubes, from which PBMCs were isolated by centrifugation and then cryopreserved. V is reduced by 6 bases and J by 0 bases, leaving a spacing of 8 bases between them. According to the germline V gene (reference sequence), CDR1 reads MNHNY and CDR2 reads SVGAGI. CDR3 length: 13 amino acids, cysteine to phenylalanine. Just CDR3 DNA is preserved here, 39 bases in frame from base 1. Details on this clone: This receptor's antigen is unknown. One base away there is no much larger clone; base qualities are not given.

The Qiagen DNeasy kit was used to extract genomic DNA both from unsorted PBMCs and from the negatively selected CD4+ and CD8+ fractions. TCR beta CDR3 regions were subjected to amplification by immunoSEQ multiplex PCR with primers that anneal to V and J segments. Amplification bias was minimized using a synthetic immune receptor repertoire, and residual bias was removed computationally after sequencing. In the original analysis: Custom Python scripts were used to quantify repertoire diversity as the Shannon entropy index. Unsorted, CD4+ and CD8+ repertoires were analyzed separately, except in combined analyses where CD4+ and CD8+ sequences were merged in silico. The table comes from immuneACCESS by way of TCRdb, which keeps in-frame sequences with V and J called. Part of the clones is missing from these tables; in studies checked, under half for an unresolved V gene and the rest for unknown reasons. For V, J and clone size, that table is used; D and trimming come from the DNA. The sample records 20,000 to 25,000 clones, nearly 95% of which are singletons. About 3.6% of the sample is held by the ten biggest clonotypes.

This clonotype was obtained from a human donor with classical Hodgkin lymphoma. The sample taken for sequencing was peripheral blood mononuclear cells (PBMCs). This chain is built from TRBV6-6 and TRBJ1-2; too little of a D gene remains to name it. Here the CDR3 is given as CASRVQANYGYTF. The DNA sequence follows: TGTGCCAGCAGGGTCCAAGCTAACTATGGCTACACCTTC.